Listed below are T cell receptor beta chains from one sample, sequenced in a study of T cells expressing NK-cell markers. TCRdb re-called the 5' RACE reads and catalogs CDR3 proteins one per entry, DNA excluded. Here the sample table reports over 150,000 distinct CDR3 sequences. The sequenced material came from blood T cells: a sorted CD56 or NKG2C T cell subset, CD4+ or CD8+ T cells, or bulk PBMC T cells (not recorded which). The receptors here all came from a woman aged 45-65 years in good health. CDR3s include the opening cysteine and the closing phenylalanine or tryptophan.

TRBJ1-5 TRBV27 CASRTGTGLQPQHF
TRBJ1-2 TRBV4-1 CASSRSGALTNYGYTF
TRBJ1-5 TRBV12-3/TRBV12-4 CASSWTDYSNQPQHF
TRBJ2-1 TRBV3-1 CASSQGKLANYNEQFF
TRBJ2-1 TRBV20-1 CSAPRGEGVSYNEQFF
TRBJ1-2 TRBV7-9 CASSFPQGALDYGYTF
TRBJ1-5 TRBV25-1 CARRPFKAQHF
TRBJ1-2 TRBV3-1 CASSQIRDRNGYTF
TRBJ2-1 TRBV24-1 CATSAREHRKQFF
TRBJ2-1 TRBV14 CASSHLPGGKGNEQFF
TRBJ2-1 TRBV4-1 CASSHYYDRGNEQFF
TRBJ2-7 TRBV10-2 CASRDRSFYEQYF
TRBJ1-1 TRBV2 CARGRTGNTEAFF
TRBJ2-1 TRBV13 CASSLGPLGDNEQFF
TRBJ2-7 TRBV9 CASSVEGAEFSYEQYF
TRBJ2-5 TRBV29-1 CSVEGGSSDQETQYF
TRBJ2-2 TRBV19 CASSIDHLRPNTGELFF
TRBJ2-5 TRBV7-9 CASRGEETQYF